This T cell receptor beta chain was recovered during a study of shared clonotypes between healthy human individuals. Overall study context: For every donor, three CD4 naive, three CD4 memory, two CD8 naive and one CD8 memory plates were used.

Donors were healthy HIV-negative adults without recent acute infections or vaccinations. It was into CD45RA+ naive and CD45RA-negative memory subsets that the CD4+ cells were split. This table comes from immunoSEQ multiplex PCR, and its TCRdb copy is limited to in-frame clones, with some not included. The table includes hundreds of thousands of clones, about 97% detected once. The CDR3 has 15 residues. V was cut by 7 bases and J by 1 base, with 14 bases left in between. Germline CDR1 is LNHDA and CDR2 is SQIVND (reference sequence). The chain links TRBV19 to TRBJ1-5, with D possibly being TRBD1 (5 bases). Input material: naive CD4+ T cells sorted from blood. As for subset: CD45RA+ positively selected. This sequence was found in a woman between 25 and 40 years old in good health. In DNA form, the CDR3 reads TGTGCCAGTAACTCGGGCAGGGCGAGCAATCAGCCCCAGCATTTT. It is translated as CASNSGRASNQPQHF.